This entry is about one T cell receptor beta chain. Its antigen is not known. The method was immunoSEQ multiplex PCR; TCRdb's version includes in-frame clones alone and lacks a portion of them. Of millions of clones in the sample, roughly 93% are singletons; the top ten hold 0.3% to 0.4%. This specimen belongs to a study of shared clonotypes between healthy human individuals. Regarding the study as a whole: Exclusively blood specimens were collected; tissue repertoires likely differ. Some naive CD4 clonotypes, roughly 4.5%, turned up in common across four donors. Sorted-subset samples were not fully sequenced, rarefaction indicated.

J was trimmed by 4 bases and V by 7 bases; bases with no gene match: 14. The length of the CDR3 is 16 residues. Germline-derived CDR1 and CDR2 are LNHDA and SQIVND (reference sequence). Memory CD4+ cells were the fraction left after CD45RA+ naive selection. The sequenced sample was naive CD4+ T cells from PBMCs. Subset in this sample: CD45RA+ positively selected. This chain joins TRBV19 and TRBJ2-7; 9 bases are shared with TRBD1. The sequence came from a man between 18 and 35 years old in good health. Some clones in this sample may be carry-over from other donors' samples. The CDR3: CASTAVPGQGLYEQYF. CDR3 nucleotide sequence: TGTGCCAGTACCGCGGTTCCGGGACAGGGCCTATACGAGCAGTACTTC.